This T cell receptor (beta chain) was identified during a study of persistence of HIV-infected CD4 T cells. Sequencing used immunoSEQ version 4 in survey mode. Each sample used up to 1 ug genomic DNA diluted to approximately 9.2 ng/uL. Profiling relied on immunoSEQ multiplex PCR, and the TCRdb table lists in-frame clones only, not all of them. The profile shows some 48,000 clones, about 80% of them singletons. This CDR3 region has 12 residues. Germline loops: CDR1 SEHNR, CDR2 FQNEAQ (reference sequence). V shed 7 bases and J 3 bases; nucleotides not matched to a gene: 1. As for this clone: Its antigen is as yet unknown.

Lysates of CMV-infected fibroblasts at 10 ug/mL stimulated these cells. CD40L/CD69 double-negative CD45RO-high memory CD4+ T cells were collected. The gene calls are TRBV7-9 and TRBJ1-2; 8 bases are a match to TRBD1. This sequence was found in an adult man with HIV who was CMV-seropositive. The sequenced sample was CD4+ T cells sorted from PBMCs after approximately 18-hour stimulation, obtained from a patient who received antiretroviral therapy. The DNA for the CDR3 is TGTGCCAGCAAGGGACAGGACTATGGCTACACCTTC. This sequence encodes CASKGQDYGYTF. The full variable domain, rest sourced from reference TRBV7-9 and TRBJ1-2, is DTGVSQNPRHKITKRGQNVTFRCDPISEHNRLYWYRQTLGQGPEFLTYFQNEAQLEKSRLLSDRFSAERPKGSFSTLEIQRTEQGDSAMYLCASKGQDYGYTFGSGTRLTVV.